Following are 14 T cell receptor beta chains from one sample sequenced in a study of post-analysis software for immune sequencing data. General observations from the study: Roughly five TRBV segments, including TRBV5-6, TRBV5-1 and TRBV20-1, were more frequent in patients than controls.

The antigens for these receptors are not known. Unique molecular identifiers tagged the TCR beta cDNA libraries. TCRdb independently ran MiXCR on the PCR reads; one entry per CDR3 protein. The data hold a few hundred thousand distinct CDR3 sequences, with about a third observed a single time. Sequencing input: blood. All receptors come from a girl aged 10-17 years with multiple sclerosis.

The V call is TRBV25-1, the J call TRBJ2-1; the D gene is possibly TRBD2 (5 bases). V gave up 1 base and J gave up 7 bases, with 11 bases separating them. CDR1 is MGHDK, CDR2 SYGVNS, per germline. The CDR3 spans 14 residues. In DNA form, the CDR3 reads TGTGCCAGCAGTGAATTTGGATCGGGGAATGAGCAGTTCTTC. It encodes CASSEFGSGNEQFF.

The V call is TRBV10-3, the J call TRBJ2-3; 9 bases are a match to TRBD1. Germline V lookup: CDR1 ENHRY, CDR2 SYGVKD. The CDR3 is 14 residues long. Trimming took 6 bases from V and 3 from J; bases not matched to a gene: 4. CDR3 nucleotide sequence: TGTGCCATCAGCACGGGACAGGGTACAGATACGCAGTATTTT. This codes for CAISTGQGTDTQYF.

The chain uses TRBV12-3 or TRBV12-4 and TRBJ2-1; tentative D call: TRBD1 (6 bases). This CDR3 has 14 residues. V was pared by 3 bases and J by 6 bases, with 12 bases between. Here the CDR3 DNA reads TGTGCCAGCAGTTTCCCAGGACAGACCAATGAGCAGTTCTTC. It encodes CASSFPGQTNEQFF.

This clonotype showed up just a few times. The V gene is TRBV20-1, the J gene TRBJ1-5; D is undetermined. Germline CDR1 reads DFQATT; CDR2 reads SNEGSKA (reference sequence). There are 12 residues in the CDR3. Trimming took off 3 bases at V and 7 bases at J, with 10 bases between the two ends. CDR3 residues: CSAREDSQPQHF. Written as DNA, the CDR3 is TGCAGTGCTAGGGAGGATAGCCAGCCCCAGCATTTT.

This clonotype was seen a few times. The chain recombines TRBV6-5 with TRBJ1-1; D gene unclear. Germline V gene lookup returns CDR1 MNHEY and CDR2 SVGAGI. Trimming took 2 bases from V and 5 from J, leaving 12 bases between them. CDR3 length equals 14 residues. DNA for the CDR3: TGTGCCAGCAGTTACCACTACCTACTTACTGAAGCTTTCTTT. As protein: CASSYHYLLTEAFF.

The chain couples TRBV7-2 to TRBJ1-2; D gene uncertain. V gave up 6 bases and J gave up 4 bases, with 12 bases separating them. The germline V gene has CDR1 SGHTA and CDR2 FQGNSA. The CDR3 covers 13 residues. The CDR3 protein is CASSFIGFYGYTF. CDR3 coding DNA: TGTGCCAGCAGTTTTATTGGATTCTATGGCTACACCTTC.

This sequence joins TRBV20-1 and TRBJ1-6; possibly TRBD1 for D (5 bases). This CDR3 has 16 amino acids. The germline V and J ends were trimmed by 2 bases and 7 bases, with 18 bases remaining between them. The V gene's germline CDR1 is DFQATT and CDR2 SNEGSKA (reference sequence). The CDR3 nucleotides are TGCAGTGCTAGACCGAACGCCGGGGGTGGGAATTCACCCCTCCACTTT. Translation: CSARPNAGGGNSPLHF.

This clonotype was recorded many times. This chain connects TRBV7-8 to TRBJ2-7; 10 bases fit TRBD2. This CDR3 spans 14 amino acids. Germline V gene lookup returns CDR1 SGHVS and CDR2 FQNEAQ. Trimming took 5 bases from V and 2 from J; bases not matched to a gene: 3. This CDR3 reads CASSPGLAAYEQYF. For the CDR3, the DNA is TGTGCCAGCAGCCCCGGACTAGCGGCCTACGAGCAGTACTTC.

The chain recombines TRBV5-1 with TRBJ2-3; 7 bases map to TRBD2. Unmatched junction bases numbered 6, after V lost 2 bases and J lost 6 bases. Germline loops: CDR1 SGHRS, CDR2 YFSETQ. There are 14 residues in the CDR3. This CDR3 is CASSFGAGVDTQYF. CDR3 sequence (DNA): TGCGCCAGCAGCTTCGGGGCGGGGGTGGATACGCAGTATTTT.

Only a few counts were recorded for this clonotype. This chain connects TRBV5-6 to TRBJ2-7; D call uncertain. This CDR3 region has 14 residues. V lost 6 bases and J 1 base, leaving 14 bases between the germline ends. Germline CDR1 and CDR2: SGHDT and YYEEEE. The CDR3 sequence: CASNAGSSSYEQYF. The CDR3 DNA reads as TGTGCCAGCAACGCCGGGTCCTCTTCCTACGAGCAGTACTTC.

This chain connects TRBV10-3 to TRBJ2-1, with 15 bases that match TRBD2. The germline gives CDR1 ENHRY, CDR2 SYGVKD. V lost 2 bases to trimming and J lost 10 bases; unmatched junction nucleotides: 9. This CDR3 spans 17 amino acids. CDR3 coding DNA: TGTGCCATCAGTGAGAGTTGGACTAGCGGGGGGGCGGAGGAGCAGTTCTTC. Residues: CAISESWTSGGAEEQFF.

This clonotype has a count of ten or more. The rearrangement links TRBV29-1 to TRBJ1-2; D unclear. CDR1 SQVTM and CDR2 ANQGSEA come from the germline V gene. The CDR3 runs 12 residues. The V and J ends lost 1 base and 4 bases respectively, with 7 bases between them. This CDR3 reads CSVEGGSYGYTF. CDR3 sequence (DNA): TGCAGCGTTGAAGGCGGATCCTATGGCTACACCTTC.

This clonotype has a handful of counts. The gene calls are TRBV11-2 and TRBJ2-4; possibly TRBD1 for D (7 bases). TRBJ2-7 matches the DNA end more closely, so the J call is doubtful. In germline, CDR1 is SGHAT, CDR2 FQNNGV. This CDR3 comprises 16 residues. The CDR3 loop is CASSPLARGTVYEQYF. In DNA, the CDR3 is TGTGCCAGCAGCCCCTTGGCCCGCGGGACAGTCTACGAGCAGTACTTC.

V gene TRBV6-6 combines with J gene TRBJ1-5, with TRBD1 matching 7 bases. V lost 5 bases, J lost 13 bases, and 11 bases stayed unmatched. Germline values: CDR1 MNHNY, CDR2 SVGAGI (reference sequence). The CDR3 loop spans 13 amino acids. CDR3 in amino acids: CASSPLRQGQQHF. The CDR3 region has the DNA TGTGCCAGCAGTCCTTTGAGACAGGGCCAACAGCATTTT.